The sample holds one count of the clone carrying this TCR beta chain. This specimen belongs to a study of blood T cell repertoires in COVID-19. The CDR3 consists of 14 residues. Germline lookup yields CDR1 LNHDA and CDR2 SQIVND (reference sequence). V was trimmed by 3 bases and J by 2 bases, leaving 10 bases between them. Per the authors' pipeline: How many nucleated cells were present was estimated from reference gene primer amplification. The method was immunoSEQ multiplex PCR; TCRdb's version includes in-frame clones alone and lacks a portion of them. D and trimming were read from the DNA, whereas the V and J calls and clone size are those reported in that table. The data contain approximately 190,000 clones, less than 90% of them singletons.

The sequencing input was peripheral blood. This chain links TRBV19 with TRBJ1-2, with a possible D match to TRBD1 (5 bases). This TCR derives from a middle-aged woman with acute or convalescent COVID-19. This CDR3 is CASSIAAGNYGYTF. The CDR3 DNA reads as TGTGCCAGTAGTATCGCCGCAGGGAACTATGGCTACACCTTC.